Below are 21 T cell receptor beta chains sequenced from a single sample in a study of blood T cell repertoires in COVID-19. Assay: immunoSEQ multiplex PCR; the TCRdb copy retains only in-frame clones and omits some. The table lists about 75,000 clones, around 83% of them singletons. The sample was peripheral blood. These receptors were collected from a woman aged 50 to 60 with acute or convalescent COVID-19.

This clone was detected only a few times. This chain links TRBV3-1 (or the pseudogene TRBV3-2) with TRBJ1-2, with 8 positions matching TRBD1. J lost 5 bases, V lost 2 bases, and 10 bases had no gene match. The CDR3 runs 16 residues. In germline, CDR1 is LGHDT, CDR2 YNNKEL (reference sequence). CDR3 in amino acids: CASSQRRTGLGYGYTF. CDR3 nucleotides: TGTGCCAGCAGCCAACGAAGGACAGGGCTAGGGTATGGCTACACCTTC.

CDR3 residues: CASSEEVRGYTF. For the CDR3, the DNA is TGTGCCAGCAGTGAAGAGGTCAGGGGATACACCTTC. The V and J genes are TRBV6-1 and TRBJ1-2, with D maybe TRBD1 (6 bases). CDR1 MNHNS and CDR2 SASEGT come from the germline V gene. The CDR3 has 12 amino acids. Trimming cost V 1 base and J 11 bases, with 11 bases left between them.

V is TRBV7-8 and J is TRBJ2-2, with 7 nucleotides matching TRBD1. The ends lost 3 bases at V and 2 bases at J; junction bases unmatched: 6. CDR1 is SGHVS, CDR2 FQNEAQ, per germline. The CDR3 runs to 16 residues. The CDR3: CASSLFGQVNTGELFF. CDR3 DNA sequence: TGTGCCAGCAGCTTGTTCGGACAGGTTAACACCGGGGAGCTGTTTTTT.

CDR3 sequence: CASRKAGGSGTQYF. The CDR3, as DNA: TGTGCCAGCAGGAAAGCGGGAGGCTCAGGGACCCAGTACTTC. The V call is TRBV6-5, the J call TRBJ2-5; 9 nucleotides match TRBD2. The CDR3 consists of 14 residues. The V segment lost 6 bases and the J segment 7 bases; nucleotides outside the gene matches: 9. Per germline, CDR1 MNHEY and CDR2 SVGAGI.

The chain couples TRBV7-9 to TRBJ2-7, with 7 nucleotides matching TRBD2. Trimming removed 5 bases from V and 7 bases from J; junction bases left unmatched: 5. This CDR3 spans 12 amino acids. From germline, CDR1 is SEHNR and CDR2 FQNEAQ (reference sequence). The CDR3 DNA follows: TGTGCCAGCAGCGTGACTAGCTGGGAGCAGTACTTC. It codes for CASSVTSWEQYF.

The chain couples TRBV5-1 to TRBJ2-1; the match to TRBD2 covers 12 bases. Looked up from germline, CDR1 is SGHRS and CDR2 is YFSETQ. CDR3 size: 14 residues. Trimming at V came to 0 bases and at J to 13 bases, leaving 5 bases not matched to a gene. The CDR3 protein is CASSLEGTSGPQFF. In DNA form, the CDR3 reads TGCGCCAGCAGCTTGGAAGGGACTAGCGGGCCTCAGTTCTTC.

The V gene is TRBV4-3, the J gene TRBJ2-7, with 9 positions matching TRBD1. Per the germline V gene, CDR1 is LGHNA and CDR2 is YSLEER. The CDR3 extends over 15 amino acids. Trimming removed 4 bases from V and 1 base from J; junction bases left unmatched: 5. Written as DNA, the CDR3 is TGCGCCAGCAGCCGCTCGGGACAGGGTTCCTACGAGCAGTACTTC. Translating it yields CASSRSGQGSYEQYF.

This chain uses TRBV6-5 with TRBJ2-3; TRBD1 matches at 9 bases. The CDR3 contains 15 residues. Germline V gene data show CDR1 as MNHEY and CDR2 as SVGAGI. V trimming: 5 bases; J trimming: 4 bases; junction bases outside the gene matches: 7. This CDR3 reads CASSRPGQGSDTQYF. The CDR3, as DNA: TGTGCCAGCAGTCGTCCGGGACAGGGATCAGATACGCAGTATTTT.

This clone was counted only a few times. The chain is built from TRBV2 and TRBJ1-6; D remains ambiguous. Between the trimmed V and J ends, which lost 2 bases and 4 bases, there was a span of 15 bases. The CDR3 runs 17 residues. CDR1 is SNHLY and CDR2 is FYNNEI in the germline V gene. The CDR3, as DNA: TGTGCCAGCAGTGAATTTATCGGCGACATTTATAATTCACCCCTCCACTTT. It translates to CASSEFIGDIYNSPLHF.

The V gene is TRBV6-5, the J gene TRBJ1-5; weak D call: TRBD1 (5 bases). CDR1 and CDR2 (germline): MNHEY, SVGAGI. CDR3 length equals 12 residues. V lost 2 bases, J lost 7 bases, and 6 bases lay in between. The DNA for the CDR3 is TGTGCCAGCAGTTACGGGGGGCAGCCCCAGCATTTT. Its protein is CASSYGGQPQHF.

The chain recombines TRBV19 with TRBJ1-1; D unclear. The V and J ends lost 7 bases and 0 bases respectively, with 9 bases between them. Germline CDR1 LNHDA, CDR2 SQIVND (reference sequence). The CDR3 is 13 residues long. The CDR3 region is CASKQTMNTEAFF. CDR3 nucleotide sequence: TGTGCCAGTAAACAGACAATGAACACTGAAGCTTTCTTT.

CDR3 sequence (DNA): TGCGCCACCCTGATCGTCGGGACAACGAACACTGAAGCTTTCTTT. Translating gives CATLIVGTTNTEAFF. V is TRBV5-1 and J is TRBJ1-1; the D gene is possibly TRBD1 (6 bases). Trimming removed 9 bases from V and 1 base from J, with 19 bases in between. Germline CDR1 and CDR2: SGHRS and YFSETQ. The CDR3 covers 15 residues. The full variable domain, with the rest looked up from reference TRBV5-1 and TRBJ1-1, is KAGVTQTPRYLIKTRGQQVTLSCSPISGHRSVSWYQQTPGQGLQFLFEYFSETQRNKGNFPGRFSGRQFSNSRSEMNVSTLELGDSALYLCATLIVGTTNTEAFFGQGTRLTVV.

The rearrangement uses TRBV7-9 and TRBJ1-4, with 8 bases aligning to TRBD1. CDR1 SEHNR and CDR2 FQNEAQ come from the germline V gene (reference sequence). V lost 5 bases, J lost 4 bases, and 12 bases stayed unmatched. The CDR3 length is 17 residues. CDR3 sequence: CASSRMPTGAGNEKLFF. For the CDR3, the DNA is TGTGCCAGCAGCCGAATGCCGACAGGGGCAGGTAATGAAAAACTGTTTTTT.

CDR3 DNA sequence: TGTGCCAGCAGGCCGCAGAGACCAGCGCTGAACACTGAAGCTTTCTTT. It is translated as CASRPQRPALNTEAFF. The genes are TRBV2 and TRBJ1-1; unclear D gene. This CDR3 is 16 amino acids long. CDR1 is SNHLY and CDR2 is FYNNEI in the germline V gene. Trimming left V 6 bases short and J 0 bases short, with 17 bases between. Variable domain in full (rest from reference TRBV2 and TRBJ1-1): EPEVTQTPSHQVTQMGQEVILRCVPISNHLYFYWYRQILGQKVEFLVSFYNNEISEKSEIFDDQFSVERPDGSNFTLKIRSTKLEDSAMYFCASRPQRPALNTEAFFGQGTRLTVV.

This clone was seen a single time. The chain links TRBV7-9 to TRBJ1-5; 9 nucleotides agree with TRBD1. Germline V lookup: CDR1 SEHNR, CDR2 FQNEAQ (reference sequence). This CDR3 is 15 amino acids long. J lost 6 bases, V lost 1 base, and 4 bases had no gene match. The CDR3 spells CASSLGTGVGQPQHF. The CDR3 nucleotides read TGTGCCAGCAGCTTAGGGACAGGGGTGGGTCAGCCCCAGCATTTT.

V gene TRBV28 combines with J gene TRBJ2-7; D is uncertain. Germline lookup yields CDR1 MDHEN and CDR2 SYDVKM. V was shortened by 7 bases and J by 5 bases, with 15 bases between the two germline ends. CDR3 length equals 13 residues. The DNA of the CDR3 is TGTGCCAGCATGTATAGTATCCCCAACGAGCAGTACTTC. Protein sequence: CASMYSIPNEQYF.

CDR3: CASSYLGAQDEKLFF. The CDR3 coding sequence is TGTGCCAGCAGTTACTTGGGGGCGCAGGATGAAAAACTGTTTTTT. This sequence joins TRBV6-5 and TRBJ1-4; D is perhaps TRBD1 (6 bases). Trimming cost V 1 base and J 6 bases, with 12 bases left between them. The CDR3 is 15 residues long. In germline, CDR1 is MNHEY, CDR2 SVGAGI.

The chain links TRBV2 to TRBJ1-1, with a possible D match to TRBD1 (6 bases). Trimming removed 7 bases at V and 8 bases at J, with 20 bases between. CDR1 SNHLY and CDR2 FYNNEI come from the germline V gene. This CDR3 has 14 residues. The CDR3, as DNA: TGTGCCAGCACCCAAGGGGGACAAAGATTGGAAGCTTTCTTT. Encoded protein: CASTQGGQRLEAFF.

This chain connects TRBV5-1 to TRBJ2-7, with 8 nucleotides matching TRBD1. The ends lost 0 bases at V and 6 bases at J; junction bases unmatched: 11. The germline V gene has CDR1 SGHRS and CDR2 YFSETQ. The CDR3 has 16 amino acids. The CDR3 DNA is TGCGCCAGCAGCTTGGCCTTCGGGACAGGATCTGCCGAGCAGTACTTC. Its translation is CASSLAFGTGSAEQYF.

J is TRBJ2-1 and V is TRBV11-2, with D possibly TRBD2 on 6 matching bases. The V end was cut by 0 bases, the J end by 16 bases, with 22 bases between. The V gene's germline CDR1 is SGHAT and CDR2 FQNNGV. The CDR3 length is 15 residues. The CDR3 sequence is CASSLDGGVGSLGFF. The DNA for the CDR3 is TGTGCCAGCAGCTTAGATGGAGGGGTCGGCTCGTTAGGATTCTTC.

This chain joins TRBV24-1 and TRBJ1-5, with D perhaps matching TRBD1 (6 bases). The CDR3 has 14 residues. The ends were cut back, 4 bases at V and 0 bases at J, with 6 bases in the middle. The germline gives CDR1 KGHDR, CDR2 SFDVKD. The CDR3 DNA reads TGTGCCACCAGTGAACAGGGTAGCAATCAGCCCCAGCATTTT. This gives the protein CATSEQGSNQPQHF.